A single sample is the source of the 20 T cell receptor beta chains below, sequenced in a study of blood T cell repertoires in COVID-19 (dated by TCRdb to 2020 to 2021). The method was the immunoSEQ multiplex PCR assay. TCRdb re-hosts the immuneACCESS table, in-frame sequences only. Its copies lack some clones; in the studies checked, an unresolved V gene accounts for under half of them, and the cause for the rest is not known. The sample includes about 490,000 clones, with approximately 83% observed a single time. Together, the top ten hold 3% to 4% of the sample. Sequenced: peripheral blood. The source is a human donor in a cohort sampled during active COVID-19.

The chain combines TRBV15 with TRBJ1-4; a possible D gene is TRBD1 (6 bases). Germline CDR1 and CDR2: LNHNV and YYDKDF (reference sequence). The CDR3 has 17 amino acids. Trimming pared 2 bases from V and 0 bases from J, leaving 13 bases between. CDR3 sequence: CATSRTLEGATNEKLFF. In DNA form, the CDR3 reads TGTGCCACCAGCAGAACTCTCGAGGGGGCAACTAATGAAAAACTGTTTTTT.

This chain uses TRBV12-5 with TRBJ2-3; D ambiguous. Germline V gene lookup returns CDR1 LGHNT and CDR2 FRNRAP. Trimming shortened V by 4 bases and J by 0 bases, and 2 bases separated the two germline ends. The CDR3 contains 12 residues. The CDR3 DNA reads TGTGCTAGTGGTTCTAGCACAGATACGCAGTATTTT. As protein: CASGSSTDTQYF.

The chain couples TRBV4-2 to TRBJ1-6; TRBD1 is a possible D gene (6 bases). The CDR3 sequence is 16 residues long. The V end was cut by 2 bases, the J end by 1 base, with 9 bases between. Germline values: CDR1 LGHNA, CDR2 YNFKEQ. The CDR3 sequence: CASSQTGSSYNSPLHF. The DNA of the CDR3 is TGTGCCAGCAGCCAAACAGGGTCGTCCTATAATTCACCCCTCCACTTT.

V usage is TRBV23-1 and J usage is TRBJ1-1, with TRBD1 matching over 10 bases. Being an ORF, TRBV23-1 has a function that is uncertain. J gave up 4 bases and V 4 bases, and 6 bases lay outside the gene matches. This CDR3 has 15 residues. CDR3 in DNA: TGCGCCAGCAGTCTAGGACAGGGGGGTCGCACTGAAGCTTTCTTT. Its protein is CASSLGQGGRTEAFF.

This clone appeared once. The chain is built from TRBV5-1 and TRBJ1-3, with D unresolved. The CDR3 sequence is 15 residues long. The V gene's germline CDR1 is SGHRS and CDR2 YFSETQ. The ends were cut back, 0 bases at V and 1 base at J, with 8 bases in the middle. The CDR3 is CASSLVEGSGNTIYF. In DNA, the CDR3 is TGCGCCAGCAGCTTGGTAGAGGGATCTGGAAACACCATATATTTT. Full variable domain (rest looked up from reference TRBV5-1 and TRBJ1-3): KAGVTQTPRYLIKTRGQQVTLSCSPISGHRSVSWYQQTPGQGLQFLFEYFSETQRNKGNFPGRFSGRQFSNSRSEMNVSTLELGDSALYLCASSLVEGSGNTIYFGEGSWLTVV.

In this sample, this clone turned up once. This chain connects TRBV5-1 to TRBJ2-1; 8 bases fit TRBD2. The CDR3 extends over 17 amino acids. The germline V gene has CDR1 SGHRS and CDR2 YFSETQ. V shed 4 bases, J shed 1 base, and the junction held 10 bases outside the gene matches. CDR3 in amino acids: CASSPRGDGGSYNEQFF. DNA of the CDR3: TGCGCCAGCAGCCCGCGGGGGGATGGGGGGTCCTACAATGAGCAGTTCTTC.

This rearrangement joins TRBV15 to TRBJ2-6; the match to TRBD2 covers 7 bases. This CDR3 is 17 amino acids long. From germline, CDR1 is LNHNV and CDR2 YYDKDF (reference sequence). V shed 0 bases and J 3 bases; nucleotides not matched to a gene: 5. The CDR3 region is CATSRDQGLSGANVLTF. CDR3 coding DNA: TGTGCCACCAGCAGAGATCAGGGACTAAGTGGGGCCAACGTCCTGACTTTC.

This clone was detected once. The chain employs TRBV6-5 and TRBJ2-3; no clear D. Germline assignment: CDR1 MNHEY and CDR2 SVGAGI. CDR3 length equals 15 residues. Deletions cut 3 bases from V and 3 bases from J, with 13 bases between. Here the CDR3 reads CASSYSRSGTDTQYF. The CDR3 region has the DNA TGTGCCAGCAGTTATTCACGGAGTGGGACAGATACGCAGTATTTT.

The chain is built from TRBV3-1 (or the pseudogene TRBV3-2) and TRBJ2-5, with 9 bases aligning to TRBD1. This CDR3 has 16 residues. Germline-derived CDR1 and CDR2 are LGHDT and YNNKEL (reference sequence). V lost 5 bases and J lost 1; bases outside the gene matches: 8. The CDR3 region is CASSFTGGAPQETQYF. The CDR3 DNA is TGTGCCAGCAGCTTCACAGGGGGCGCGCCCCAAGAGACCCAGTACTTC.

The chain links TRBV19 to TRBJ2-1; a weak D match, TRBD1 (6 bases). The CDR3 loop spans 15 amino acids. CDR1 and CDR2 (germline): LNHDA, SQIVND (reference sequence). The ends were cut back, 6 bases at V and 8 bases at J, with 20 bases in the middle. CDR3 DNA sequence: TGTGCCAGTAGCAATCCTTTTACAGGGTACGATGAGCAGTTCTTC. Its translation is CASSNPFTGYDEQFF.

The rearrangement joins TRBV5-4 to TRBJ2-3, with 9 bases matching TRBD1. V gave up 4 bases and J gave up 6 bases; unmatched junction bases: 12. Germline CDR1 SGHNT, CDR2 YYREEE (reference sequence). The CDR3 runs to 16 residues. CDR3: CASSLGQGHTTDTQYF. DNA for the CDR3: TGTGCCAGCAGCCTAGGACAGGGGCACACCACGGATACGCAGTATTTT.

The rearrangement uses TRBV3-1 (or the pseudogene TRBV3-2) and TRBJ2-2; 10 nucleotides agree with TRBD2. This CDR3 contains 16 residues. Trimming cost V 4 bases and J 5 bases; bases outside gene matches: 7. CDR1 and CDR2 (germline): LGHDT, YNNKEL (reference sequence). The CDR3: CASSPTLAGATGELFF. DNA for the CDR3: TGTGCCAGCAGCCCGACCCTAGCGGGAGCGACCGGGGAGCTGTTTTTT.

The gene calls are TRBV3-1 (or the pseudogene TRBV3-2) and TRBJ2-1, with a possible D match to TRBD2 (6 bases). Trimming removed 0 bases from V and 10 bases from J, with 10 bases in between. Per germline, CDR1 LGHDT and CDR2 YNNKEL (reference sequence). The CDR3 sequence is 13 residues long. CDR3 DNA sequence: TGTGCCAGCAGCCAAGATTGGGGGGAAGAGCAGTTCTTC. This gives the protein CASSQDWGEEQFF.

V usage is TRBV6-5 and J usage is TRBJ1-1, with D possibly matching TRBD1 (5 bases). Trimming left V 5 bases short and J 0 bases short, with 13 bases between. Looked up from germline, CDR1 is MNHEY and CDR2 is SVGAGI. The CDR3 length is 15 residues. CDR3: CASSTRQSMNTEAFF. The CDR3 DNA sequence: TGTGCCAGCAGTACCCGACAGAGTATGAACACTGAAGCTTTCTTT.

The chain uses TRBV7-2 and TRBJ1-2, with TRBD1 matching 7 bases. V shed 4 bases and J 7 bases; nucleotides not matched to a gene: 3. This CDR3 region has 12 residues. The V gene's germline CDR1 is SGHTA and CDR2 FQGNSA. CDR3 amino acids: CASSSYRGGYTF. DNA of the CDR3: TGTGCCAGCAGCTCCTACAGGGGTGGCTACACCTTC. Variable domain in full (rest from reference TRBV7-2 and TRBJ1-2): GAGVSQSPSNKVTEKGKDVELRCDPISGHTALYWYRQSLGQGLEFLIYFQGNSAPDKSGLPSDRFSAERTGGSVSTLTIQRTQQEDSAVYLCASSSYRGGYTFGSGTRLTVV.

In DNA form, the CDR3 reads TGTGCCAGCACCCTTCGGGTTTATGGCAATCAGCCCCAGCATTTT. Its translation is CASTLRVYGNQPQHF. This chain links TRBV2 with TRBJ1-5; no clear D gene. The germline V and J ends were trimmed by 7 bases and 2 bases, with 15 bases remaining between them. The germline V gene encodes CDR1 SNHLY and CDR2 FYNNEI. CDR3 length equals 15 residues.

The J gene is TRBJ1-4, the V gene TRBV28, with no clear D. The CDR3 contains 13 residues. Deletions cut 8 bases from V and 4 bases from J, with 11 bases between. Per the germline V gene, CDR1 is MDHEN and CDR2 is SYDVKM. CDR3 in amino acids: CASLRRVNEKLFF. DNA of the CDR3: TGTGCCAGCCTCAGGAGGGTTAATGAAAAACTGTTTTTT.

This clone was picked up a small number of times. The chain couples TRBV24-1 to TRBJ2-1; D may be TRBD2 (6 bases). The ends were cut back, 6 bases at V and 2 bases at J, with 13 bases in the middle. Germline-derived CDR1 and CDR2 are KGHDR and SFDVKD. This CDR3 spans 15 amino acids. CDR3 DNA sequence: TGTGCCACCAGTTCCGGCGGGAAGGCCTACAATGAGCAGTTCTTC. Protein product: CATSSGGKAYNEQFF.

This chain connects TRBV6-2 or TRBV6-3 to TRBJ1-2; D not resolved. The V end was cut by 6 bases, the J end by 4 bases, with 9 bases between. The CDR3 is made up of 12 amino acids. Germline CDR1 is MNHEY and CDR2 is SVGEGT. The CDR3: CASSARLYGYTF. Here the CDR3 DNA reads TGTGCCAGCAGCGCCCGACTCTATGGCTACACCTTC.

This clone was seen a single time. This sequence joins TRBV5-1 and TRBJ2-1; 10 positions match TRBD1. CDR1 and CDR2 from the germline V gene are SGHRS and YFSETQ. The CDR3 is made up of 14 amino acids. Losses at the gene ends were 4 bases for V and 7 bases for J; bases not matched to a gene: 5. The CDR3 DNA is TGCGCCAGCAGCGCGGGACAGGGGTTTAATGAGCAGTTCTTC. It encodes CASSAGQGFNEQFF.